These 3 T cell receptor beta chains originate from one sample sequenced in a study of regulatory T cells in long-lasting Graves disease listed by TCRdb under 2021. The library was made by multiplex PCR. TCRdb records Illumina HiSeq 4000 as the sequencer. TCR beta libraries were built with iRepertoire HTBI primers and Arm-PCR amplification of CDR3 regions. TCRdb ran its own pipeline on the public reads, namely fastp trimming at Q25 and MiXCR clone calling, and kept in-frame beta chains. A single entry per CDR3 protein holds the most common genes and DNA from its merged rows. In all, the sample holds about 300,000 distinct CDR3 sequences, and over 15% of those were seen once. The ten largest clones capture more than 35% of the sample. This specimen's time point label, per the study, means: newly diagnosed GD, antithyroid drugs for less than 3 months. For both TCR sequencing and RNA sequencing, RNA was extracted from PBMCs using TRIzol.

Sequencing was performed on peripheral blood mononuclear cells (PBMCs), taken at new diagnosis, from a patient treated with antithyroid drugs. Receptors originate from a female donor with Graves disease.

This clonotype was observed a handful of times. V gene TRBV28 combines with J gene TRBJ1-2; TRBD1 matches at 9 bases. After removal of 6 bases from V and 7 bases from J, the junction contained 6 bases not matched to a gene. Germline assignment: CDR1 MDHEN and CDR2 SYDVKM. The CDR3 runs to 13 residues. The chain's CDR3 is CASSTGGDSGYTF. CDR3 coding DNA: TGTGCCAGCAGCACAGGGGGCGACTCTGGCTACACCTTC.

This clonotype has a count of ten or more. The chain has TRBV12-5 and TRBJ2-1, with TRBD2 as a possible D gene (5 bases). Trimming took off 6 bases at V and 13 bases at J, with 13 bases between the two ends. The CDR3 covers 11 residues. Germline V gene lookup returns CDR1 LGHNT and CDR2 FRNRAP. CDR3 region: CASGGLARQFF. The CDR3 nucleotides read TGTGCTAGTGGGGGATTAGCGCGACAGTTCTTC.

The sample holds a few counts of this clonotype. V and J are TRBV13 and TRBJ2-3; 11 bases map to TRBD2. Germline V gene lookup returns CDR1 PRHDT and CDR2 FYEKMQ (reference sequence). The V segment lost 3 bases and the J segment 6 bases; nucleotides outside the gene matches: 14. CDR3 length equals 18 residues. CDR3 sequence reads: CASSFRQLGASGRDTQYF. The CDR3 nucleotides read TGTGCCAGCAGCTTTCGTCAACTCGGGGCTAGCGGGAGGGATACGCAGTATTTT.